The 18 T cell receptor beta chains listed next were all sequenced from one sample in a study of blood T cell repertoires in COVID-19. Assay used: immunoSEQ multiplex PCR; TCRdb lists only in-frame clones, some missing. The data hold about 39,000 clones, with 70% to 80% observed a single time. Sequencing was carried out using peripheral blood. These receptors were obtained from a man between 70 and 80 years old with active or convalescent COVID-19.

The chain links TRBV6-5 to TRBJ1-5; 7 bases line up with TRBD1. Germline CDR1 and CDR2: MNHEY and SVGAGI. The CDR3 loop spans 14 amino acids. The trim removed 6 bases at V and 3 bases at J, leaving 5 bases unmatched. The CDR3 nucleotides are TGTGCCAGCAGCCTCGGGACAGCCAATCAGCCCCAGCATTTT. Translating gives CASSLGTANQPQHF.

This clone was recorded a few times. The gene calls are TRBV11-2 and TRBJ2-1, with TRBD2 identical over 10 bases. The CDR3 totals 16 residues. V shed 1 base and J 4 bases; nucleotides not matched to a gene: 4. Germline CDR1 SGHAT, CDR2 FQNNGV. CDR3: CASSLVLAGTYNEQFF. The CDR3 bases are TGTGCCAGCAGCTTAGTACTAGCGGGAACTTACAATGAGCAGTTCTTC.

This chain uses TRBV11-2 with TRBJ2-1; TRBD1 aligns across 7 bases. The V and J ends lost 7 bases and 2 bases, in that order; junction bases with no gene match: 17. Germline V CDR1 and CDR2: SGHAT, FQNNGV. The CDR3 runs to 18 residues. CDR3: CASNKNTPGDRAYNEQFF. DNA of the CDR3: TGTGCCAGCAACAAGAACACACCAGGGGACAGAGCCTACAATGAGCAGTTCTTC.

The rearrangement links TRBV3-1 (or the pseudogene TRBV3-2) to TRBJ1-3; the D gene is possibly TRBD1 (5 bases). Germline V gene lookup returns CDR1 LGHDT and CDR2 YNNKEL (reference sequence). CDR3 length: 15 amino acids. Trimming stripped 4 bases from V and 6 bases from J, with 16 bases between. CDR3: CASSRLAGGVNTIYF. Written as DNA, the CDR3 is TGTGCCAGCAGCCGACTCGCGGGGGGGGTAAACACCATATATTTT.

The CDR3 protein is CASRIQVDQPQHF. CDR3 nucleotides: TGTGCCAGCAGGATCCAGGTGGATCAGCCCCAGCATTTT. J is TRBJ1-5 and V is TRBV6-5; D ambiguous. The V gene's germline CDR1 is MNHEY and CDR2 SVGAGI. V was clipped by 6 bases and J by 5 bases, with 11 bases between them. The CDR3 is 13 residues long.

V usage is TRBV6-5 and J usage is TRBJ2-3; the D gene is possibly TRBD2 (6 bases). CDR1 and CDR2 from the germline V gene are MNHEY and SVGAGI. The CDR3 is made up of 15 amino acids. Deletions cut 6 bases from V and 3 bases from J, with 16 bases between. This CDR3 is CASSLGRFGTDTQYF. CDR3 DNA: TGTGCCAGCAGCCTGGGGAGGTTTGGGACAGATACGCAGTATTTT.

The rearrangement joins TRBV14 to TRBJ2-3; 8 bases agree with TRBD2. The V and J ends lost 1 base and 0 bases, in that order; junction bases with no gene match: 6. The CDR3 totals 17 residues. From germline, CDR1 is SGHDN and CDR2 FVKESK. The CDR3 DNA reads as TGTGCCAGCAGCCAAGGGACCGGGACTAGGAGCACAGATACGCAGTATTTT. It yields the protein CASSQGTGTRSTDTQYF.

This chain uses TRBV25-1 with TRBJ2-3; TRBD2 might be the D (5 bases). In germline, CDR1 is MGHDK, CDR2 SYGVNS. The CDR3 is 17 residues long. V was clipped by 2 bases and J by 1 base, with 16 bases between them. The CDR3 sequence is CASSEERVASGTDTQYF. CDR3 DNA sequence: TGTGCCAGCAGTGAAGAGAGGGTAGCTTCGGGCACAGATACGCAGTATTTT.

The chain is built from TRBV19 and TRBJ2-7; tentatively, D is TRBD1 (5 bases). This CDR3 spans 15 amino acids. CDR1 is LNHDA and CDR2 is SQIVND in the germline V gene (reference sequence). Deletions cut 9 bases from V and 0 bases from J, with 18 bases between. DNA for the CDR3: TGTGCCAGCCAATCGGCTCAGGGCGGCTCCTACGAGCAGTACTTC. The encoded protein is CASQSAQGGSYEQYF.

This clone has just a few counts. This chain links TRBV11-2 with TRBJ2-5; a possible D gene is TRBD2 (6 bases). The germline V gene has CDR1 SGHAT and CDR2 FQNNGV. The CDR3 has 14 amino acids. Trimming removed 5 bases at V and 5 bases at J, with 15 bases between. DNA for the CDR3: TGTGCCAGCAGCGGGCTGGAGGGTCGGGAGACCCAGTACTTC. It translates to CASSGLEGRETQYF.

The rearrangement uses TRBV2 and TRBJ2-6; D is perhaps TRBD2 (5 bases). The CDR3 is made up of 15 amino acids. CDR1 is SNHLY, CDR2 FYNNEI, per germline. V gave up 6 bases and J gave up 4 bases, with 13 bases separating them. CDR3 protein: CASSGVMTGANVLTF. CDR3 coding DNA: TGTGCCAGCAGCGGGGTAATGACAGGGGCCAACGTCCTGACTTTC.

This clone was seen just once. The chain combines TRBV3-1 (or the pseudogene TRBV3-2) with TRBJ1-1; 10 nucleotides agree with TRBD1. Germline assignment: CDR1 LGHDT and CDR2 YNNKEL (reference sequence). V trimming: 1 base; J trimming: 4 bases; junction bases outside the gene matches: 9. This CDR3 has 17 amino acids. The CDR3 protein is CASSQGTVTGGGTEAFF. The CDR3 nucleotides read TGTGCCAGCAGCCAAGGGACTGTGACAGGGGGCGGCACTGAAGCTTTCTTT.

The chain combines TRBV6-5 with TRBJ1-6, with a tentative D call TRBD1 (6 bases). Germline V CDR1 and CDR2: MNHEY, SVGAGI. The CDR3 is 15 amino acids. Trimming left V 0 bases short and J 4 bases short, with 7 bases between. CDR3 coding DNA: TGTGCCAGCAGTTACTCGGACAGATATAATTCACCCCTCCACTTT. This encodes CASSYSDRYNSPLHF.

This clone has a single count. The chain couples TRBV13 to TRBJ2-3; the match to TRBD2 covers 8 bases. Trimming at V came to 4 bases and at J to 1 base, leaving 7 bases not matched to a gene. Germline assignment: CDR1 PRHDT and CDR2 FYEKMQ (reference sequence). The length of the CDR3 is 16 residues. The CDR3, as DNA: TGTGCCAGCAGCTCCCCTGACGGGGGGGGCACAGATACGCAGTATTTT. As protein: CASSSPDGGGTDTQYF.

The chain couples TRBV10-1 to TRBJ2-2; D might be TRBD1 (5 bases). V lost 4 bases and J 6 bases, leaving 9 bases between the germline ends. Germline V gene data show CDR1 as WNHNN and CDR2 as SYGVQD (reference sequence). CDR3 length equals 13 residues. CDR3 amino acids: CASSGRVSGELFF. CDR3 coding DNA: TGCGCCAGCAGTGGCAGGGTGTCCGGGGAGCTGTTTTTT.

In its sample, this clone was seen a few times. The chain combines TRBV12-3 or TRBV12-4 with TRBJ1-1; unclear D gene. V dropped 5 bases and J dropped 1 base, with 8 bases sitting between them. The length of the CDR3 is 13 residues. The CDR3 nucleotides are TGTGCCAGCAGTCGCACAGAGAACACTGAAGCTTTCTTT. As protein: CASSRTENTEAFF.

The V call is TRBV27, the J call TRBJ2-7; possible D gene TRBD1, 5 bases. The V end was cut by 3 bases, the J end by 0 bases, with 9 bases between. The CDR3 covers 14 residues. Germline V gene data show CDR1 as MNHEY and CDR2 as SMNVEV (reference sequence). The CDR3 nucleotides are TGTGCCAGCAGTTTTAGGGGCTTCTCCTACGAGCAGTACTTC. Its translation is CASSFRGFSYEQYF.

CDR3 sequence reads: CSVPGQPFNEKLFF. The CDR3 DNA reads TGCAGCGTTCCGGGACAGCCATTCAATGAAAAACTGTTTTTT. The chain combines TRBV29-1 with TRBJ1-4, with 7 bases identical to TRBD1. The length of the CDR3 is 14 residues. Germline V lookup: CDR1 SQVTM, CDR2 ANQGSEA. V lost 5 bases and J lost 5; bases outside the gene matches: 8.